This T cell receptor (beta chain) was observed in a study of OX40 agonist ivuxolimab in advanced cancers. Study-wide background: At doses from 0.01 to 10 mg/kg, patients were given intravenous ivuxolimab every 2 weeks. Dose-escalation patients suffered from hepatocellular carcinoma, melanoma, renal cell or head and neck cancer. Subjects had a mean age of about 65 years, with a range of roughly 20 to 79; around 80% were male. Three patients showed partial responses: one hepatocellular carcinoma and two cutaneous melanoma cases.

Deletions cut 4 bases from V and 3 bases from J, with 24 bases between. CDR1 and CDR2 (germline): SGHDN, FVKESK. This CDR3 contains 18 residues. The protocol was immunoSEQ multiplex PCR, while the TCRdb copy is restricted to in-frame clones and leaves out a portion. The sample includes fewer than 45,000 clones, about 85% of them seen just once. The specimen was CD4+ or CD8+ T cells sorted from blood, collected in a trial of the OX40 agonist ivuxolimab. V is TRBV14 and J is TRBJ1-1; D might be TRBD1 (5 bases). The receptor's source is an adult with an advanced solid tumor such as melanoma, head and neck, liver or kidney cancer. The CDR3 DNA reads as TGTGCCAGCAGCCCCCAAAGAGGGTCCAGGGAGACGTACACTGAAGCTTTCTTT. Its translation: CASSPQRGSRETYTEAFF. Based on the CDR3 plus reference TRBV14 and TRBJ1-1, the full variable domain is EAGVTQFPSHSVIEKGQTVTLRCDPISGHDNLYWYRRVMGKEIKFLLHFVKESKQDESGMPNNRFLAERTGGTYSTLKVQPAELEDSGVYFCASSPQRGSRETYTEAFFGQGTRLTVV.